This T cell receptor (beta chain) derives from a study of PD-1 blockade in classical Hodgkin lymphoma (dated by TCRdb to the early 2020s). About the full investigation: Nivolumab dosing was 3 mg/kg intravenously every 2 weeks, continuing until either disease progression or unacceptable toxicity. The study used CyTOF and TCR beta sequencing to define a peripheral blood immune signature of response to PD-1 blockade in classical Hodgkin lymphoma.

Genomic DNA was isolated using the Qiagen DNeasy kit from unsorted PBMCs as well as from negatively selected CD4+ and CD8+ fractions. TCR beta CDR3 regions were subjected to amplification by immunoSEQ multiplex PCR with primers that anneal to V and J segments. A synthetic immune receptor repertoire was used to minimize amplification bias, and any residual bias was removed computationally once sequencing was done. On the authors' methods: Repertoire diversity was quantified as the Shannon entropy index using custom Python scripts. The unsorted, CD4+ and CD8+ repertoires were each analyzed separately, with the exception of combined analyses, where CD4+ and CD8+ sequences were merged in silico. Clonal expansion was defined as at least a 2-fold frequency increase after treatment relative to C1D1, with a pseudocount of 0.5 for undetected baseline clones. Clones with 0 or 1 copy at C1D1 were defined as singleton clones, while clones with 2 or more copies were defined as non-singleton clones. Clones expanded in unsorted samples were assigned a CD4+, CD8+ or unknown annotation through matching of protein sequences in sorted samples from the same patient. Wilcoxon tests on paired samples were used to test diversity changes from C1D1 to C4D1. What TCRdb holds here is the immuneACCESS table cut down to in-frame rearrangements. Part of the clones is not present; checked against another copy, under half of the missing clones reflect an unresolved V gene, and the others are unexplained. V and J calls plus clone size are reproduced from that table; the DNA served to infer D and trimming. The sample table shows some 2,500 clones, and 60% to 65% are seen once. 45% of the sample comes from the top ten.

On this clone: Its antigen has not been determined. Base qualities are not recorded, but no much larger clone differs from it by a single base.

On the study overall, not on this receptor specifically: Only a single clinical trial cohort was studied, and what caused the repertoire differences, possibly disease activity or prior therapy, remained undefined. Diversity was lower in patients who began nivolumab less than 1 year after ASCT, so these patients were left out of later analyses to avoid confounding by immune reconstitution. Newly diagnosed patients were reported to have lower baseline TCR diversity than healthy donors, and relapsed/refractory patients were reported to have lower baseline TCR diversity still. Trial patients with a complete response had baseline diversity similar to that of newly diagnosed patients, while partial responders and progressors had significantly lower diversity. CD4+ but not CD8+ TCR diversity rose significantly by C4D1 (p=0.0027 vs p=0.16), most apparent in complete responders (p=0.02).

What the time point label conveys for this sample: cycle 4 day 1 (C4D1), after more than five weeks of nivolumab. Every trial patient had relapsed after autologous stem cell transplantation, and cohorts A, B and C differed in prior brentuximab vedotin exposure. A Miltenyi CD8+ T cell isolation kit was used for magnetic negative selection to purify CD8+ T cells from thawed PBMCs. The trial cohort comprised some 60 patients with relapsed/refractory classical Hodgkin lymphoma whose best overall responses were complete response, partial response or progressive disease. Trial patients were treated with single-agent nivolumab in the multi-cohort phase II CheckMate 205 trial. An independent review committee assessed best overall response by applying the 2007 International Working Group response criteria. Trial PBMCs were collected just before the start of nivolumab (C1D1) and during therapy at cycle 2 day 1 and cycle 4 day 1. Peripheral blood was collected in 8 mL Vacutainer Cell Preparation Tubes, from which PBMCs were isolated by centrifugation and then cryopreserved. Purified CD4+ and CD8+ fractions were prepared only for cases with an additional available PBMC sample. Magnetically labelled cells were removed on LS columns in a quadroMACS separator, and the flow-through was retained as the purified fraction.

Cut back by 8 bases and 2 bases, the V and J ends lie 27 bases apart. CDR1 and CDR2 are drawn from the germline V gene (reference sequence): SEHNR, FQNEAQ. The CDR3 numbers 18 residues from cysteine through phenylalanine. Kept here is only the CDR3 DNA, which spans 54 bases and is read in frame from base 1. The material was CD8+ T cells from blood, obtained before the fourth cycle of nivolumab. Rearrangement joined TRBV7-9 to TRBJ2-5; the D gene is not confidently resolved. This TCR was sampled from a human donor with classical Hodgkin lymphoma. The DNA reads as follows: TGTGCCAGCGGCGGACCCGACTCGGCACCCTACAATCAAGAGACCCAGTACTTC. It is translated as CASGGPDSAPYNQETQYF.